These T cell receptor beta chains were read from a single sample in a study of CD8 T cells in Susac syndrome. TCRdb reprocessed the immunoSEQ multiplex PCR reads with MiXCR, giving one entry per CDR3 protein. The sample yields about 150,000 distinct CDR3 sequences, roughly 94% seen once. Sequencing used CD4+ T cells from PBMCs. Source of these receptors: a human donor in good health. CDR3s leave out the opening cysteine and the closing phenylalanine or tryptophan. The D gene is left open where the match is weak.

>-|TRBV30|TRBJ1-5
AWSVGDQPQH
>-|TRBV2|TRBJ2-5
ASSEEWTQY
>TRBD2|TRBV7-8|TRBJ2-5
ASSSLAGGPEGQY
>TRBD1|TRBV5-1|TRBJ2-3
ASSLTGTGRTDTQY
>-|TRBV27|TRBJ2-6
ASMRDSGANVLT
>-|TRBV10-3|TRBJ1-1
AISGYTEAF
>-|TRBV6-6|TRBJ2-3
ASRDMLPSTDTQY
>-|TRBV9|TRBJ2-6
ASSVSGFPSGANVLT
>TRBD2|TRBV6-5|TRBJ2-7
ASSSPSGRIYEQY
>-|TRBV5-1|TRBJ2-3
ASSLATRSKTYTDTQY
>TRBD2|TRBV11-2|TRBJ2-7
ASTPGRTSVSYEQY
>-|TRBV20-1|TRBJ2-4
SAGKTKNIQY
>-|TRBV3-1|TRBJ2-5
ASSQDTIGGGWETQY
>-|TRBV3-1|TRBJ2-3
ASSQGVDTQY
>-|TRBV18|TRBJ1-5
ASSLGGALQPQH
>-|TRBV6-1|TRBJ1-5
ASSDLRQPQH
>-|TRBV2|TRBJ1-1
ASSIQRNTEAF
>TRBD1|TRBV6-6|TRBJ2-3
ASSRDRVGTDTQY
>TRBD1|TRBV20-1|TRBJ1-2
SAHHRDRDGYT
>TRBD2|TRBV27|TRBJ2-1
ASSFGLAGYNEQF
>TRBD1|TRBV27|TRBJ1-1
ASSTWTGGFTEAF
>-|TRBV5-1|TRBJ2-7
ASSLEGLRDEQY
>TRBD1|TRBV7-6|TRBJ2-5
ASSSNRGETQY
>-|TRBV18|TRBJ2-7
ASSPSTITVSYEQY
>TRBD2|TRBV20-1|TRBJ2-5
SASPGLAGGDGTQY
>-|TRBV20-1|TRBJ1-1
SARHENLGTEAF
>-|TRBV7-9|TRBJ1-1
ASSLGSGGSNTEAF
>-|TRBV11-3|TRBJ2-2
ASSLGSPGGELF
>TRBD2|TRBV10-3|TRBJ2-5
AVSSGRAKETQY
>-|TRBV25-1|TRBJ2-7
ASSETQRAYEQY
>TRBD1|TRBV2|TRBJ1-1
ASSDLRDRNTEAF
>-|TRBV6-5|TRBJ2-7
ASPKDEQY
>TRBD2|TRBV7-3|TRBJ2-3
ASSFGRVDTQY
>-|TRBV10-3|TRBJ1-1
AISPGYTEAF
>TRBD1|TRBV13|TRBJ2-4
ASSSPTTGNTQY
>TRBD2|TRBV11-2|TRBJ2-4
ASSLDGQTSGRALAKNIQY
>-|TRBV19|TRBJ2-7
ASSIGPAYEQY
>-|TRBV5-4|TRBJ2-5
ASSLEGGETQY
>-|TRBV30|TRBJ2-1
AWSVPLAGRGPSKEQF
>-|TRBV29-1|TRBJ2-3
SVVPLADTQY